This T cell receptor beta chain was sequenced during a study of technical replicates of blood from four donors. TCRdb's table, derived via immunoSEQ multiplex PCR, lists solely in-frame clones and lacks some. This sample yields approximately 51,000 clones, of which just under 95% are seen a single time; roughly 4.3% belongs to the top ten. The CDR3 has 13 amino acids. Trimming stripped 0 bases from V and 5 bases from J, with 7 bases between. Germline-derived CDR1 and CDR2 are SGDLS and YYNGEE. This receptor was identified in a human donor in good health. Some clones in this sample may be carry-over from other donors' samples. The chain has TRBV9 and TRBJ2-3; TRBD2 might be the D (6 bases). The material sequenced was PBMCs. The CDR3 bases are TGTGCCAGCAGCGTAGGGGGGGAAGATACGCAGTATTTT. The encoded protein is CASSVGGEDTQYF.